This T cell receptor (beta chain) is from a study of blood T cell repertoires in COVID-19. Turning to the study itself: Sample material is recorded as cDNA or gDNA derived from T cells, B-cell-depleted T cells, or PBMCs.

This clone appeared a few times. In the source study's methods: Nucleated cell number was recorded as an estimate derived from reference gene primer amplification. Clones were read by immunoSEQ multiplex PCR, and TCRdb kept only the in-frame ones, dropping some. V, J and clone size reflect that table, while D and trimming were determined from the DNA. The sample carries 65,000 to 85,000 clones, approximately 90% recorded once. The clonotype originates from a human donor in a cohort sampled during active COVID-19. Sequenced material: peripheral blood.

The CDR3 nucleotides are TGTGCCAGCAGCCCTGGCGGCCAGGGGAGTACCGGGGAGCTGTTTTTT. Translation gives CASSPGGQGSTGELFF. This chain uses TRBV3-1 (or the pseudogene TRBV3-2) with TRBJ2-2, with D tentatively TRBD1 (6 bases). Trimming shortened V by 4 bases and J by 5 bases, and 17 bases separated the two germline ends. The CDR3 is made up of 16 amino acids. Germline-derived CDR1 and CDR2 are LGHDT and YNNKEL (reference sequence).